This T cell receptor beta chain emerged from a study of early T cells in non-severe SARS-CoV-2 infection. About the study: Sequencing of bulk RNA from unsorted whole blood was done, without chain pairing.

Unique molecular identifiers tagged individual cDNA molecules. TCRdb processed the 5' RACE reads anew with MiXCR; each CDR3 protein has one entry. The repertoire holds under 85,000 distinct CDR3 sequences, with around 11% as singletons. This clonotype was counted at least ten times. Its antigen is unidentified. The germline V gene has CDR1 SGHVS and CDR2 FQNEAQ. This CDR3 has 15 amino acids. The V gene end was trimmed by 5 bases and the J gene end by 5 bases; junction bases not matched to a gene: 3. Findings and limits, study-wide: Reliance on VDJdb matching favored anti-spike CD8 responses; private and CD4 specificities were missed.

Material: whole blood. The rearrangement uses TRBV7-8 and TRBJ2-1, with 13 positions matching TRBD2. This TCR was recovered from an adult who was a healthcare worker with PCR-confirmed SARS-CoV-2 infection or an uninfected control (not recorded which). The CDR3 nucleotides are TGTGCCAGCAGCCCGGGACTAGCGGGAAACAATGAGCAGTTCTTC. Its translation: CASSPGLAGNNEQFF.